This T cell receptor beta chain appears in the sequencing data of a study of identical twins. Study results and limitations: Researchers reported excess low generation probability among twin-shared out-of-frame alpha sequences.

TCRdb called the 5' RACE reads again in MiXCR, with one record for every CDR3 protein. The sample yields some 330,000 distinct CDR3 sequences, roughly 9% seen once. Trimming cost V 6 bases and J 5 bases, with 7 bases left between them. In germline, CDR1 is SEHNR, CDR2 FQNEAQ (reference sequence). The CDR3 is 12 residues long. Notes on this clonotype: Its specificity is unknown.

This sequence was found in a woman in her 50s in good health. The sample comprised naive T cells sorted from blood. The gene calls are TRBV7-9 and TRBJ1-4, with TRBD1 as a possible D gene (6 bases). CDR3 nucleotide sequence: TGTGCCAGCAGAACAGGGAATGAAAAACTGTTTTTT. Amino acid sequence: CASRTGNEKLFF.